The 3 T cell receptor beta chains listed next were all sequenced from one sample in a study of blood T cells in healthy people across ages. Primers used in a second PCR of roughly 6 to 12 cycles were a sample-barcoded 5' primer and a J-beta primer mix. TCRdb called the 5' RACE reads again in MiXCR, with one record for every CDR3 protein. The sample comprises some 900,000 distinct CDR3 sequences, about 44% of which are singletons, and around an eighth rests with the top ten. The sample comprised blood. These receptors were collected from a man younger than 40 in good health.

The chain has TRBV6-6 and TRBJ2-2; no definite D call. There are 11 residues in the CDR3. Germline CDR1 reads MNHNY; CDR2 reads SVGAGI (reference sequence). Trimming removed 8 bases from V and 3 bases from J, with 4 bases in between. The CDR3 coding sequence is TGTGCCAGCTGGCACACCGGGGAGCTGTTTTTT. It specifies CASWHTGELFF.

The chain uses TRBV2 and TRBJ2-1; TRBD2 agrees at 13 bases. The CDR3 length is 18 residues. The J segment lost 1 base and the V segment lost 6 bases, leaving 9 bases of the junction unmatched. The V gene's germline CDR1 is SNHLY and CDR2 FYNNEI. The CDR3 DNA is TGTGCCAGCAGAGGTTCCGGGACTAGCGGGGAATCCTACAATGAGCAGTTCTTC. Protein product: CASRGSGTSGESYNEQFF. Based on the CDR3 plus reference TRBV2 and TRBJ2-1, the full variable domain is EPEVTQTPSHQVTQMGQEVILRCVPISNHLYFYWYRQILGQKVEFLVSFYNNEISEKSEIFDDQFSVERPDGSNFTLKIRSTKLEDSAMYFCASRGSGTSGESYNEQFFGPGTRLTVL.

This clonotype was seen more than once but under ten times. This chain joins TRBV12-3 or TRBV12-4 and TRBJ2-3; 8 bases line up with TRBD1. This CDR3 is 16 amino acids long. V lost 5 bases and J lost 2; bases outside the gene matches: 9. The CDR3 DNA reads TGTGCCAGCAGTAACGCCGGGACAGGCCTCACAGATACGCAGTATTTT. Its translation is CASSNAGTGLTDTQYF.